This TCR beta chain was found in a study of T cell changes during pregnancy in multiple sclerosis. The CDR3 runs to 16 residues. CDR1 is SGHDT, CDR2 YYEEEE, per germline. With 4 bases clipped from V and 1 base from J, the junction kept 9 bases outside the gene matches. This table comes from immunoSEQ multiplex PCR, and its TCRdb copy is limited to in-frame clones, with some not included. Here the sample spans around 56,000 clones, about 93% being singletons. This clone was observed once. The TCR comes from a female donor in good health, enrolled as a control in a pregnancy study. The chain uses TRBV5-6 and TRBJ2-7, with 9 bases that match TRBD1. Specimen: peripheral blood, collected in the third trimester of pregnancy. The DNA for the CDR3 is TGTGCCAGCAGCCCCATGGGACAGGGACTATCCTACGAGCAGTACTTC. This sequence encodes CASSPMGQGLSYEQYF. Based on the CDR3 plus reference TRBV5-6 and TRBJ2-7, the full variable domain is DAGVTQSPTHLIKTRGQQVTLRCSPKSGHDTVSWYQQALGQGPQFIFQYYEEEERQRGNFPDRFSGHQFPNYSSELNVNALLLGDSALYLCASSPMGQGLSYEQYFGPGTRLTVT.